This TCR beta chain originates from a study of cytomegalovirus exposure and HLA in healthy donors. Study conclusions and caveats: Within the data, a cluster of highly shared sequence variants was likely a sequencing artifact.

The PCR contained 60 Vbeta and 13 Jbeta primers. Clones were read by immunoSEQ multiplex PCR, and TCRdb kept only the in-frame ones, dropping some. This table has 60,000 to 75,000 clones, less than 90% appearing once. V shed 0 bases, J shed 4 bases, and the junction held 5 bases outside the gene matches. CDR1 and CDR2 from the germline V gene are SGHRS and YFSETQ. The CDR3 sequence is 16 residues long. In regard to this clone: Its antigen is currently unknown.

Donors sampled were nominally healthy, though unrecorded immune exposures were likely. The V gene is TRBV5-1, the J gene TRBJ2-1; 9 positions match TRBD2. This receptor was taken from a female donor in good health and CMV-seronegative. Material: PBMCs. The CDR3 DNA sequence: TGCGCCAGCAGCTTGGCGGCTAGCGGGGAATACAATGAGCAGTTCTTC. Its translation: CASSLAASGEYNEQFF.